The clone carrying this T cell receptor (beta chain) was observed a handful of times. The data were obtained in a study of neoadjuvant anti-PD-1 for oral cavity cancer. Some clones are missing from TCRdb's copy, which holds only in-frame ones; the method was immunoSEQ multiplex PCR. This sample has 15,000 to 20,000 clones, with 55% to 75% found just once. CDR1 is SGHRS and CDR2 is YFSETQ in the germline V gene. The V gene end was trimmed by 4 bases and the J gene end by 5 bases; junction bases not matched to a gene: 6. The CDR3 runs to 14 residues. J is TRBJ2-5 and V is TRBV5-1, with TRBD2 matching over 9 bases. This clonotype originated in a person aged 35-79 years with oral cavity squamous cell carcinoma. The sample in question was PBMCs, obtained before nivolumab (anti-PD-1) treatment. The CDR3 loop reads CASSGTSGRETQYF. CDR3 coding DNA: TGCGCCAGCAGCGGAACCAGCGGGAGGGAGACCCAGTACTTC.